These 21 T cell receptor beta chains originate from one sample sequenced in a study of CD4 T cells in relation to SARS-CoV-2 and coronaviruses. Assay: immunoSEQ multiplex PCR; the TCRdb copy retains only in-frame clones and omits some. Here the sample spans some 68,000 clones, approximately 95% being singletons. Unexposed donor CD4+ T cells date from about 2011-2018, before the COVID-19 pandemic. Sequenced: naive CD4+ T cells from PBMCs. The sample's subset: naive CD4+ T cells isolated by negative enrichment. Receptor source: a human donor in good health.

The chain combines TRBV7-3 with TRBJ2-7; D may match TRBD1 or TRBD2 (6 bases each). This CDR3 is built from 15 residues. CDR1 is SGHTA, CDR2 FQGTGA, per germline. V lost 5 bases, J lost 3 bases, and 17 bases lay in between. CDR3 sequence: CASSPQPGANYEQYF. The CDR3 coding sequence is TGTGCCAGCAGCCCCCAACCGGGGGCAAACTACGAGCAGTACTTC.

This clone was seen a single time. The chain uses TRBV19 and TRBJ1-1, with D perhaps matching TRBD1 (6 bases). The CDR3 is made up of 14 amino acids. V gave up 7 bases and J gave up 0 bases, with 12 bases separating them. The germline V gene encodes CDR1 LNHDA and CDR2 SQIVND (reference sequence). The CDR3: CASTFGTMNTEAFF. The CDR3 DNA sequence: TGTGCCAGTACTTTTGGGACAATGAACACTGAAGCTTTCTTT.

This chain uses TRBV2 with TRBJ2-5, with no clear D. Germline CDR1 reads SNHLY; CDR2 reads FYNNEI. Trimming took off 2 bases at V and 2 bases at J, with 9 bases between the two ends. This CDR3 has 14 residues. This CDR3 reads CASSERATQETQYF. The CDR3 DNA sequence: TGTGCCAGCAGTGAACGGGCCACTCAAGAGACCCAGTACTTC.

The chain links TRBV27 to TRBJ2-1; D unresolved. V lost 0 bases, J lost 1 base, and 7 bases lay in between. The CDR3 sequence is 15 residues long. Germline V gene lookup returns CDR1 MNHEY and CDR2 SMNVEV (reference sequence). CDR3 DNA sequence: TGTGCCAGCAGTTTATCGGGCTTTTCCTACAATGAGCAGTTCTTC. As protein: CASSLSGFSYNEQFF.

V and J are TRBV29-1 and TRBJ1-2; TRBD1 is a possible D gene (6 bases). Between the trimmed V and J ends, which lost 4 bases and 4 bases, there was a span of 16 bases. CDR1 is SQVTM, CDR2 ANQGSEA, per germline. The CDR3 consists of 14 residues. The DNA of the CDR3 is TGCAGCGTTGTGACGGGGGCGCAGGGCTATGGCTACACCTTC. Amino acids: CSVVTGAQGYGYTF.

This chain uses TRBV5-1 with TRBJ2-7; unclear D gene. The CDR3 is made up of 13 amino acids. Germline V CDR1 and CDR2: SGHRS, YFSETQ. With 5 bases removed from V and 0 bases from J, the gap between germline ends came to 9 bases. In DNA, the CDR3 is TGCGCCAGCAGTGGTGGGCTCTCCTACGAGCAGTACTTC. Amino acids: CASSGGLSYEQYF.

The chain links TRBV18 to TRBJ2-1; 8 bases fit TRBD1. V lost 6 bases to trimming and J lost 3 bases; unmatched junction nucleotides: 7. The CDR3 consists of 15 residues. Germline assignment: CDR1 KGHSH and CDR2 LQKENI. CDR3 in amino acids: CASSQPGQDYNEQFF. In DNA, the CDR3 is TGTGCCAGCTCGCAACCGGGACAGGACTACAATGAGCAGTTCTTC.

The chain has TRBV7-8 and TRBJ2-1, with TRBD1 matching 7 bases. The CDR3 is 21 amino acids. The V gene end was trimmed by 6 bases and the J gene end by 1 base; junction bases not matched to a gene: 24. The germline CDR1 and CDR2 sequences are SGHVS and FQNEAQ. CDR3 coding DNA: TGTGCCAGCAGTCCAATTCCCCCCCCTAGGTGGGACAGAGGATCCTACAATGAGCAGTTCTTC. Its translation is CASSPIPPPRWDRGSYNEQFF.

The chain recombines TRBV11-1 with TRBJ2-5; TRBD2 matches 14 bases. Per germline, CDR1 SGHAT and CDR2 FQDESV (reference sequence). The ends lost 5 bases at V and 1 base at J; junction bases unmatched: 3. The CDR3 runs 16 residues. The CDR3 spells CASSQGLAGAQETQYF. The DNA of the CDR3 is TGTGCCAGCAGCCAGGGACTAGCGGGAGCCCAAGAGACCCAGTACTTC.

V usage is TRBV5-1 and J usage is TRBJ1-5; the D gene is possibly TRBD1 (6 bases). Trimming shortened V by 4 bases and J by 5 bases, and 31 bases separated the two germline ends. CDR1 is SGHRS, CDR2 YFSETQ, per germline. CDR3 length equals 20 residues. This CDR3 is CASSKTIQDRRGTLHQPQHF. In nucleotides, the CDR3 is TGCGCCAGCAGCAAAACAATCCAAGATAGAAGGGGGACTTTACATCAGCCCCAGCATTTT.

This chain uses TRBV19 with TRBJ1-1; tentative D call: TRBD1 (5 bases). V was shortened by 7 bases and J by 7 bases, with 13 bases between the two germline ends. From germline, CDR1 is LNHDA and CDR2 SQIVND (reference sequence). This CDR3 is built from 12 residues. CDR3 nucleotide sequence: TGTGCCAGTATGTCAGGCCAGGGTGAAGCTTTCTTT. As protein: CASMSGQGEAFF.

About this clone: The junction departs from the called germline gene at one end, perhaps through a read error. V and J are TRBV19 and TRBJ2-1; D uncertain. The CDR3 is made up of 12 amino acids. Looked up from germline, CDR1 is LNHDA and CDR2 is SQIVND (reference sequence). CDR3 DNA sequence: TGTGCCAGTAGTACCTCCTACGATGAGCAGTTCTTC. Its translation is CASSTSYDEQFF.

The chain has TRBV2 and TRBJ2-7, with TRBD1 matching over 9 bases. Germline trimming cut 6 bases from V and 2 bases from J; bases unmatched to any gene: 5. The CDR3 has 14 residues. In germline, CDR1 is SNHLY, CDR2 FYNNEI. Here the CDR3 reads CASRTDRGAYEQYF. The CDR3 region has the DNA TGTGCCAGCAGGACCGACAGGGGGGCCTACGAGCAGTACTTC.

The sample holds a few counts of this clone. The rearrangement joins TRBV2 to TRBJ2-1; weak D call: TRBD2 (6 bases). This CDR3 contains 11 residues. V dropped 4 bases and J dropped 16 bases, with 14 bases sitting between them. Per germline, CDR1 SNHLY and CDR2 FYNNEI. CDR3 nucleotide sequence: TGTGCCAGCAGTGGCGGGACTGAGGCCTTCTTC. Encoded protein: CASSGGTEAFF. Combining the CDR3 with reference TRBV2 and TRBJ2-1 gives the whole variable domain EPEVTQTPSHQVTQMGQEVILRCVPISNHLYFYWYRQILGQKVEFLVSFYNNEISEKSEIFDDQFSVERPDGSNFTLKIRSTKLEDSAMYFCASSGGTEAFFGPGTRLTVL.

The chain is built from TRBV11-3 and TRBJ1-1; D is possibly TRBD1 (5 bases). The germline V gene encodes CDR1 SGHNT and CDR2 YENEEA. Trimming pared 5 bases from V and 7 bases from J, leaving 8 bases between. This CDR3 comprises 11 residues. This CDR3 is CASSRGGEAFF. CDR3 DNA: TGTGCCAGCAGCCGCGGGGGTGAAGCTTTCTTT.

This chain connects TRBV2 to TRBJ2-3; D is possibly TRBD1 (6 bases). CDR3 size: 14 residues. The germline V gene encodes CDR1 SNHLY and CDR2 FYNNEI. V was trimmed by 7 bases and J by 0 bases, leaving 11 bases between them. The CDR3 DNA reads TGTGCCAGCAAAAGACAGGTTAGCACAGATACGCAGTATTTT. Protein: CASKRQVSTDTQYF.

The chain recombines TRBV9 with TRBJ1-1, with D perhaps matching TRBD1 (5 bases). The germline V gene has CDR1 SGDLS and CDR2 YYNGEE. The CDR3 is 14 amino acids. Trimming left V 3 bases short and J 5 bases short, with 14 bases between. This chain's CDR3 is CASSGAGGRTEAFF. The DNA of the CDR3 is TGTGCCAGCAGCGGGGCGGGGGGAAGGACTGAAGCTTTCTTT.

The table lists this clone with a count of one. The V and J genes are TRBV3-1 (or the pseudogene TRBV3-2) and TRBJ1-3, with D unresolved. Deletions cut 4 bases from V and 4 bases from J, with 11 bases between. Germline lookup yields CDR1 LGHDT and CDR2 YNNKEL (reference sequence). The CDR3 is 14 residues long. As DNA, the CDR3 is TGTGCCAGCAGCCGCATTTATTCCGGAAACACCATATATTTT. This sequence encodes CASSRIYSGNTIYF.

The V and J genes are TRBV7-3 and TRBJ2-5, with 9 bases fitting TRBD2. The CDR3 sequence is 15 residues long. V lost 3 bases to trimming and J lost 5 bases; unmatched junction nucleotides: 7. Per the germline V gene, CDR1 is SGHTA and CDR2 is FQGTGA. CDR3: CASSFGGGEGETQYF. CDR3 nucleotide sequence: TGTGCCAGCAGCTTCGGCGGGGGGGAAGGGGAGACCCAGTACTTC.

J is TRBJ1-2 and V is TRBV7-3; D perhaps matches TRBD1 (6 bases). V shed 9 bases and J shed 1 base, with 18 bases lying between them. Germline CDR1 reads SGHTA; CDR2 reads FQGTGA. The CDR3 has 15 residues. CDR3 sequence (DNA): TGTGCCAGATGGGTTCAGGGGCTGTATAACTATGGCTACACCTTC. Translating it yields CARWVQGLYNYGYTF.

This chain connects TRBV5-1 to TRBJ2-6; 8 bases match TRBD1. Germline trimming cut 6 bases from V and 0 bases from J; bases unmatched to any gene: 11. The CDR3 spans 18 residues. CDR1 and CDR2 from the germline V gene are SGHRS and YFSETQ. As DNA, the CDR3 is TGCGCCAGCACCCTCACCGGGACAGGAGCCTCTGGGGCCAACGTCCTGACTTTC. Amino acids: CASTLTGTGASGANVLTF.